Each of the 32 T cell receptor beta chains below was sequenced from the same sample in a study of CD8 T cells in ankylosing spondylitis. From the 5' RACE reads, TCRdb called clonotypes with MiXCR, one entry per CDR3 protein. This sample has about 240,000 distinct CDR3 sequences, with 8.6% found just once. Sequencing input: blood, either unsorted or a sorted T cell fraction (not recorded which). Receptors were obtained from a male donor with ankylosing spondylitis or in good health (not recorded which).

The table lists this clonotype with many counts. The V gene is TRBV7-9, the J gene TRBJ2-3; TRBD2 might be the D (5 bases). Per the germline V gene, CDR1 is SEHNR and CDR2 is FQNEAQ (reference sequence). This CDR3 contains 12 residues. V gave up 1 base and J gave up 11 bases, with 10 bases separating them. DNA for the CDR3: TGTGCCAGCAGCTTAGTGGGAGAGCGGCAGTATTTT. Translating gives CASSLVGERQYF.

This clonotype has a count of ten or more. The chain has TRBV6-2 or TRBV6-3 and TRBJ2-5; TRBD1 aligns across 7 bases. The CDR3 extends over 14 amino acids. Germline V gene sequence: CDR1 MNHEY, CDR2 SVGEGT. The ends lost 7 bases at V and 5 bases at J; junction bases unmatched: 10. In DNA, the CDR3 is TGTGCCAGCACGAACAGGACAGGAGGCGAGACCCAGTACTTC. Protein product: CASTNRTGGETQYF.

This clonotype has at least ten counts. CDR3 residues: CASSQNENTGELFF. The CDR3 DNA sequence: TGTGCCAGCAGCCAAAATGAGAACACCGGGGAGCTGTTTTTT. The rearrangement joins TRBV3-1 to TRBJ2-2; no clear D. This CDR3 region has 14 residues. The germline CDR1 and CDR2 sequences are LGHDT and YNNKEL (reference sequence). Trimming took 2 bases from V and 1 from J, leaving 5 bases between them.

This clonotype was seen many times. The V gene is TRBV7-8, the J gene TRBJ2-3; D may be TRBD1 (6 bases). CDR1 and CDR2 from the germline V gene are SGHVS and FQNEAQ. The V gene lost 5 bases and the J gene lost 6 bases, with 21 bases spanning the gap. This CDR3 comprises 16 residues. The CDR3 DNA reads TGTGCCAGCAGCCCCCTGACAGGTTTTAGGGGGGATACGCAGTATTTT. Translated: CASSPLTGFRGDTQYF.

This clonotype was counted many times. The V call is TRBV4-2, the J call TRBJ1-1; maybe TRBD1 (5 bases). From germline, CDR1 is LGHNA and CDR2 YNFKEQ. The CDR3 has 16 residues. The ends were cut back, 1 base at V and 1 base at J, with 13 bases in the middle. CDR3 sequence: CASSQVAGWENTEAFF. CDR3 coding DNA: TGTGCCAGCAGCCAAGTGGCAGGGTGGGAGAACACTGAAGCTTTCTTT.

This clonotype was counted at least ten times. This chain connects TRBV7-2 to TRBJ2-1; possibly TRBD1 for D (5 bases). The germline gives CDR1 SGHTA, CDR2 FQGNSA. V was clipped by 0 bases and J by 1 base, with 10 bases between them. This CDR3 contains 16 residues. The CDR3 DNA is TGTGCCAGCAGCTTAGCCCCAGGGTCTTCCTACAATGAGCAGTTCTTC. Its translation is CASSLAPGSSYNEQFF.

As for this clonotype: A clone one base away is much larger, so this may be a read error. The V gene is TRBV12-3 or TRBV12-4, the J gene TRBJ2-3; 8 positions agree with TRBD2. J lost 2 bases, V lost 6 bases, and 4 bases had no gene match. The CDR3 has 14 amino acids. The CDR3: CASSRRGATDTQYF. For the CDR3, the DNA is TGTGCCAGCAGCAGGCGGGGGGCCACAGATACGCAGTATTTT.

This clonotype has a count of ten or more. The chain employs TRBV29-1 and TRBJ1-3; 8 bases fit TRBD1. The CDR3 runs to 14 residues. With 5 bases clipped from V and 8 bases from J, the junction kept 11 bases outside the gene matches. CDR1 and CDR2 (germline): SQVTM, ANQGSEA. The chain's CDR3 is CSVKLGQGFDTIYF. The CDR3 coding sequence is TGCAGCGTTAAACTCGGACAGGGCTTTGACACCATATATTTT.

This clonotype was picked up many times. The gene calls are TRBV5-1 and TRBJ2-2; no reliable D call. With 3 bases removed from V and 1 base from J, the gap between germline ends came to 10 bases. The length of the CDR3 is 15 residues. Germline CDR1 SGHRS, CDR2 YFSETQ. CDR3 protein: CASSSPEQNTGELFF. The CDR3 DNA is TGCGCCAGCAGCTCGCCCGAACAGAACACCGGGGAGCTGTTTTTT. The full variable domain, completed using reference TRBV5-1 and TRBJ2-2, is KAGVTQTPRYLIKTRGQQVTLSCSPISGHRSVSWYQQTPGQGLQFLFEYFSETQRNKGNFPGRFSGRQFSNSRSEMNVSTLELGDSALYLCASSSPEQNTGELFFGEGSRLTVL.

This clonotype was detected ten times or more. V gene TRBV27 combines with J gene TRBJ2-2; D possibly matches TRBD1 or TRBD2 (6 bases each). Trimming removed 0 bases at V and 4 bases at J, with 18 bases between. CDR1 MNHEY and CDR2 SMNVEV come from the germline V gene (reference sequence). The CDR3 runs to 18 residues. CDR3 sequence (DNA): TGTGCCAGCAGTTTATCTCCCGGGGGCCCTCGAGTCACCGGGGAGCTGTTTTTT. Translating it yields CASSLSPGGPRVTGELFF.

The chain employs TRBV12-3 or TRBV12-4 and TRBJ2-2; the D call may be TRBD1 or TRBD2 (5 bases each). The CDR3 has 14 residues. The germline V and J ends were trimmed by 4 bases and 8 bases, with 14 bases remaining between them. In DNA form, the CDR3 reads TGTGCCAGCAGTTCCGGGGCCAGGGCAGGGGAGCTGTTTTTT. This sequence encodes CASSSGARAGELFF.

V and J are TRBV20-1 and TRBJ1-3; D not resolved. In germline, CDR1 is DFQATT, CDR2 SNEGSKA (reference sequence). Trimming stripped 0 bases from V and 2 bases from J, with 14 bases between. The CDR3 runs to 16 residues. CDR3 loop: CSARDPSRAPGNTIYF. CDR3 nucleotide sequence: TGCAGTGCTAGAGACCCCAGCCGCGCCCCTGGAAACACCATATATTTT.

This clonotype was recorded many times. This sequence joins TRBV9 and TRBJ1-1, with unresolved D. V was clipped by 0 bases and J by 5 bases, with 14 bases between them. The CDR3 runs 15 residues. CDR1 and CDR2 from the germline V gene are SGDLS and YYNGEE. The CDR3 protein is CASSVEDDGRTEAFF. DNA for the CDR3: TGTGCCAGCAGCGTAGAGGATGACGGGAGGACTGAAGCTTTCTTT.

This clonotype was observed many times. CDR3 region: CASSSWTPFEHEQYF. CDR3 nucleotides: TGTGCCAGCAGCTCCTGGACGCCGTTTGAGCACGAGCAGTACTTC. The chain has TRBV7-8 and TRBJ2-7; D unresolved. V was trimmed by 4 bases and J by 5 bases, leaving 18 bases between them. The CDR3 consists of 15 residues. The V gene's germline CDR1 is SGHVS and CDR2 FQNEAQ.

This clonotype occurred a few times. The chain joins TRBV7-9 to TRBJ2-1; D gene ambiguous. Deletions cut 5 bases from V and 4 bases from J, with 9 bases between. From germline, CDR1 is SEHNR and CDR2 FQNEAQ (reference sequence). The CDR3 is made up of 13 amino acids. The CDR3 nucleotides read TGTGCCAGCAGCCGCAACTCGTACAATGAGCAGTTCTTC. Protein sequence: CASSRNSYNEQFF.

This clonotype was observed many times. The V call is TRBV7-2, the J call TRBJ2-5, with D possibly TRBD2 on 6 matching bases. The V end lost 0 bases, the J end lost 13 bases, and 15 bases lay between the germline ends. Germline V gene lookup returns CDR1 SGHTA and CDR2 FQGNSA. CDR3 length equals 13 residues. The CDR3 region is CASSLAVGGQLYF. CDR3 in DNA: TGTGCCAGCAGCTTAGCGGTGGGAGGACAACTGTACTTC.

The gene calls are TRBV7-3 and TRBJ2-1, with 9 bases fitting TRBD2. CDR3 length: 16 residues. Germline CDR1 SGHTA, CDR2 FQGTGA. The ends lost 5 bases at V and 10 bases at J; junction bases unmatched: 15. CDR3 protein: CASSPHFGGGAEEQFF. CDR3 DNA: TGTGCCAGCAGCCCACATTTCGGCGGGGGGGCGGAAGAGCAGTTCTTC.

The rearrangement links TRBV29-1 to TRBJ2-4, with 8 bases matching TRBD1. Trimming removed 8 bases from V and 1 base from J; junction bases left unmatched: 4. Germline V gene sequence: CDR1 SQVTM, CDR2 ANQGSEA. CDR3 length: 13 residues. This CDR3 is CSFRDRAKNIQYF. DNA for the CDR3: TGCAGCTTCCGGGACAGGGCCAAAAACATTCAGTACTTC.

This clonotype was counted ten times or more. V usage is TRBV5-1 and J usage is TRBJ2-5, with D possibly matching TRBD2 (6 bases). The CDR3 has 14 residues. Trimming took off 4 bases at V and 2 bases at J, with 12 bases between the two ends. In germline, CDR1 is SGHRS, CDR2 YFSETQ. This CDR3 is CASSKDGLQETQYF. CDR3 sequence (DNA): TGCGCCAGCAGCAAGGACGGACTACAAGAGACCCAGTACTTC.

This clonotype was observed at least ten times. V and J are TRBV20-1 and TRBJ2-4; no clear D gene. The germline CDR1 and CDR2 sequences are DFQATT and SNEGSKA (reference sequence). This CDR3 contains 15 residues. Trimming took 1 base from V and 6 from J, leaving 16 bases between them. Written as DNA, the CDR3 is TGCAGTGCTAGAGTCCTCCGACAACCTGGAAACATTCAGTACTTC. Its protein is CSARVLRQPGNIQYF.

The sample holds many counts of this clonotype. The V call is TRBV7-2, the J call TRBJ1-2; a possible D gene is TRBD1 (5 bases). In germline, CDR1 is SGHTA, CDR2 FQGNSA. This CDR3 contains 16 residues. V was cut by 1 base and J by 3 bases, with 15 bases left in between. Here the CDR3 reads CASSLVGVGSDYGYTF. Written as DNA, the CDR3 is TGTGCCAGCAGCTTAGTAGGGGTTGGGTCCGACTATGGCTACACCTTC. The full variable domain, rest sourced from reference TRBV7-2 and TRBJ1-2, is GAGVSQSPSNKVTEKGKDVELRCDPISGHTALYWYRQSLGQGLEFLIYFQGNSAPDKSGLPSDRFSAERTGGSVSTLTIQRTQQEDSAVYLCASSLVGVGSDYGYTFGSGTRLTVV.

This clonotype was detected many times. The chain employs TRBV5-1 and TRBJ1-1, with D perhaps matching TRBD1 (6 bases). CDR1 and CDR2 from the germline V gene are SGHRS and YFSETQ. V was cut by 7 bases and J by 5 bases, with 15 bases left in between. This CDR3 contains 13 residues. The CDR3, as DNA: TGCGCCAGCCAACTGGGGGGCTCGACTGAAGCTTTCTTT. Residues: CASQLGGSTEAFF.

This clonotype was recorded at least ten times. In DNA form, the CDR3 reads TGTGCCAGCAGCCCCTCCGTACGGACTGCCTACGAGCAGTACTTC. Amino acids: CASSPSVRTAYEQYF. V and J are TRBV7-2 and TRBJ2-7; a weak D match, TRBD2 (5 bases). Germline-derived CDR1 and CDR2 are SGHTA and FQGNSA. Trimming removed 5 bases from V and 2 bases from J, with 16 bases in between. The CDR3 has 15 amino acids.

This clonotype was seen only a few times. The CDR3, as DNA: TGTGCCAGCAGTGAAGGCGGGACACCTAACTATGGCTACACCTTC. The encoded protein is CASSEGGTPNYGYTF. The J gene is TRBJ1-2, the V gene TRBV6-1; tentative D call: TRBD1 (6 bases). The germline V and J ends were trimmed by 1 base and 0 bases, with 9 bases remaining between them. This CDR3 has 15 residues. The V gene's germline CDR1 is MNHNS and CDR2 SASEGT.

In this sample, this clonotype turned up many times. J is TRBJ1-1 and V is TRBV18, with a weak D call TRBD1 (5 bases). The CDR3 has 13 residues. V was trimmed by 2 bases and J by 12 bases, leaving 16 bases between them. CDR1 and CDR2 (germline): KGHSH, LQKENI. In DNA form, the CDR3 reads TGTGCCAGCTCACCAGAAGGGGCAGGGTTTACTTTCTTT. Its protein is CASSPEGAGFTFF.

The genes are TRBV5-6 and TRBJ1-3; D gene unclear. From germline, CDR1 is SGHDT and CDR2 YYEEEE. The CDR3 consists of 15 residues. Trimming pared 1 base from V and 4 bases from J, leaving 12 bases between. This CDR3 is CASSLSSFSGNTIYF. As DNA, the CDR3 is TGTGCCAGCAGCTTGAGTAGTTTCTCAGGAAACACCATATATTTT.

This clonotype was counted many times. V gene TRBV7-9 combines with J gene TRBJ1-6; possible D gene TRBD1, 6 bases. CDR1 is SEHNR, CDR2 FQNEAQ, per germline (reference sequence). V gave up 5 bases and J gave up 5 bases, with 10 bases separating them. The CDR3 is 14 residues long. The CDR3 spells CASSQTGNNSPLHF. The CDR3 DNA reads TGTGCCAGCAGCCAGACAGGAAATAATTCACCCCTCCACTTT.

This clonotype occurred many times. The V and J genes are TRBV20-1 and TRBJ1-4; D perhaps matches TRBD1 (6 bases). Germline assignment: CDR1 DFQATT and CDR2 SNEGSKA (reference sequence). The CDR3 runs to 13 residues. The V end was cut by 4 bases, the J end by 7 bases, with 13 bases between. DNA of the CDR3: TGCAGTGCTAAGATACAGGGCCGTGAAAAACTGTTTTTT. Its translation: CSAKIQGREKLFF.

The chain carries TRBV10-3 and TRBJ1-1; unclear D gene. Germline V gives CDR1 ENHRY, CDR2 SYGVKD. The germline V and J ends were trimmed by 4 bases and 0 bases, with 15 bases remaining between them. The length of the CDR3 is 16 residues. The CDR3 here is CAISAIQRRMNTEAFF. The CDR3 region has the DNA TGTGCCATCAGTGCAATACAGCGAAGGATGAACACTGAAGCTTTCTTT.

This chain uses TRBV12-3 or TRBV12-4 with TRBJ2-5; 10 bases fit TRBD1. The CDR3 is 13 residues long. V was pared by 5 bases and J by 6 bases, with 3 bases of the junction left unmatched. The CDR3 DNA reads TGTGCCAGCAGTACGACAGGGGGCAAGACCCAGTACTTC. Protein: CASSTTGGKTQYF.

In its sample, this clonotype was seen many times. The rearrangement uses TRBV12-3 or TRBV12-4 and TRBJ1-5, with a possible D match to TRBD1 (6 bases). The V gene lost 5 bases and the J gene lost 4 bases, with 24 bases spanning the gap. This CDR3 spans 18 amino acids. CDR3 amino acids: CASSGGIELTQENQPQHF. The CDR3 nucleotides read TGTGCCAGCAGTGGGGGCATCGAACTCACCCAGGAAAATCAGCCCCAGCATTTT.

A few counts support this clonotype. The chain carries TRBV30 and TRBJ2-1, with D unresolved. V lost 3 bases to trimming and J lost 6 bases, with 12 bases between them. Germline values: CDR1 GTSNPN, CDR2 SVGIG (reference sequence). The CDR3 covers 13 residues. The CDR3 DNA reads TGTGCCTGGAGCAGGTCAAGCGTCAATGAGCAGTTCTTC. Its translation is CAWSRSSVNEQFF.